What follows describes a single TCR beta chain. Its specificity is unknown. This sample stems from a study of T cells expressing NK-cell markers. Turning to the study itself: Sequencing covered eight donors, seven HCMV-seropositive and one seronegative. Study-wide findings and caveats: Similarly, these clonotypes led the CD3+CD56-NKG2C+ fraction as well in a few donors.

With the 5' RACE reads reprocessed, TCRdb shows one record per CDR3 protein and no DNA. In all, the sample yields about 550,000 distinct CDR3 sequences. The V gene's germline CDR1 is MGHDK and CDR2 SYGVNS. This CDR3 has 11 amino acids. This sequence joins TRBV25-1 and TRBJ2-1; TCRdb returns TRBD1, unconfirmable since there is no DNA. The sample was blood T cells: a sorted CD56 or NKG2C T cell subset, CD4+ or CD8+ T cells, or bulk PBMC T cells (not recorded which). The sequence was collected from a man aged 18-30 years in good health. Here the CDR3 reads CASSGLGGQFF.